This paragraph covers one T cell receptor beta chain sequence. No antigen is known for it. Base-call qualities are not available, and no considerably larger clone is one nucleotide away. This specimen comes from a study of cytomegalovirus exposure and HLA in healthy donors (dated by TCRdb to about 2017). The study in broad terms: According to an earlier analysis of 450 to 650 of the donors, some 180 million T cells yielded 95 million to 140 million unique TCR beta sequences and about 300 Gb of sequence data. An early release that covered around 590 HLA-typed donors contained approximately 300 gigabases of sequencing data and some 87 million unique TCR sequences. The genetic ancestry cluster associated with self-reported Caucasian donors included around four fifths of the 398 genotyped donors. The study was designed to test whether signatures of past pathogen exposure could be identified by cataloging public T cell receptors. The study profiled the T cell repertoires of around 700 subjects by immunosequencing and related them to cytomegalovirus serostatus. Besides the first cohort of under 700 subjects, a separate validation cohort made up of about 120 different subjects was used. To predict cytomegalovirus infection status, the study brought together high-throughput TCR immunosequencing, statistical association of individual TCRs with disease status, and machine learning. In a later analysis, previously published TCR beta repertoires from roughly 710 donors were re-analyzed and high-resolution HLA genotyping was added so that TCR occurrence patterns could be studied. The later analysis used no new phenotypic data to find candidate immune exposures, relying instead on TCR beta sequences and their occurrence across donors. In an earlier analysis of 587 of the donors, high-throughput TCR beta sequencing was used to judge whether each TCR beta V gene segment behaved as functional or pseudogenic. Donor age, sex, ethnicity and CMV serostatus were compiled alongside the repertoire data. Genome-wide SNP genotypes for about 60% of the roughly 700 donors were used in a later genetic analysis, which treated that subset as a discovery cohort. All discovery cohort repertoires had been generated on a single sequencing platform. HLA typing covered class I and class II loci at four-digit resolution. The number of typed donors differed by locus: about 620-640 for A, B, C, DRB1 and DQB1; 522 for DQA1; over 600 for DPA1; and 450 to 480 for DPB1. Because of strong linkage in the cohort, roughly five DR-DQ haplotypes were treated as single units for association and clustering. Across about 380 genotyped donors of the cohort, an average of approximately 240,000 unique TCR beta nucleotide sequences per donor were sequenced, and roughly 20% of those sequences were non-productive. What the study reported, not specific to this receptor: A later genetic analysis associated a missense DCLRE1C variant with V-gene and J-gene trimming of TCR beta chains, and an independent cohort replicated the association. According to a later analysis, TCR association rates differed among HLA loci, with DRB1 alleles showing the most associated TCRs and HLA-C alleles showing the fewest. The study listed 164 TCR beta chains as associated with cytomegalovirus. Most TCR sequences were observed very rarely across donors, whereas some public TCRs were present in many individuals. Three of the identified cytomegalovirus-associated TCR beta chains were confirmed in vitro to be specific for cytomegalovirus antigens. Correlated functional status among segregating V segments might be attributable to linkage disequilibrium, but an unknown experimental factor could not be ruled out. It was suggested by the authors that the approach could potentially be generalized to other disease states and immunological phenotypes. The cohort was sequenced for TCR beta chains only, and without alpha or paired-chain data the features that could be detected were limited. A later analysis reported that several top co-occurrence clusters appeared linked to parvovirus B19, influenza, CMV and Epstein-Barr virus. When HLA alleles, especially DR and DQ, strongly co-occurred, TCR associations were difficult to assign to individual alleles. A later genetic analysis reported fewer N-insertions in productive TCRs among donors in an Asian-associated ancestry cluster than the roughly 700-donor mean. According to a later analysis, most CMV-associated TCR beta chains appeared to be HLA-restricted, and the HLA associations seemed to be driven largely by CMV exposure. Because some donors lacked HLA typing at each locus, the association tests relied only on the typed subset. About 17 rarely observed V segments, including chromosome 9 orphons, were excluded from the earlier analysis of several hundred of the donors because counts were too low. Cytomegalovirus status was reported to be diagnosed by the classifier with high specificity and sensitivity in both the original and validation cohorts. Sequencing depth was assumed to be roughly uniform across donors in the presence/absence analyses, though that assumption may not hold. For the cohort, immune exposure information was limited to CMV serostatus. In an earlier analysis of roughly 500 of the donors, most TCR beta V segments appeared in productive rearrangements about 87% or about 30% of the time, broadly matching IMGT annotations. A further reported finding was that TCR beta sequences accurately predicted the HLA-A and HLA-B alleles for most subjects in the first cohort. Specific HLA alleles were associated with 15,000 to 20,000 TCR beta sequences at a false discovery rate of 0.05 in a later analysis. A later analysis found that HLA-associated TCR beta chains were more clonally expanded and had lower generation probabilities than equally common non-associated chains. A group of highly shared sequence variants was considered likely to be a technical artifact of the sequencing pipeline.

Library preparation was by the immunoSEQ multiplex PCR assay. For the multiplex PCR, a mixture combining 60 forward primers for TCR Vbeta segments and 13 reverse primers for TCR Jbeta segments was used. The CDR3 region of rearranged TCR beta genes was amplified from genomic DNA by a multiplex PCR assay. On the Illumina HiSeq System, the amplified TCR beta libraries were sequenced as 87-base-pair reads. Regarding the original processing steps: Across the 640 or so repertoires, a later analysis counted some 81 million unique TCR beta chains, approximately 10 million of which were shared by at least two donors. Raw reads were error-corrected and collapsed into unique sequences by a nearest-neighbor algorithm in which closely related sequences were merged to remove PCR and sequencing errors. CDR3 sequences were aligned to IMGT reference sequences to assign V, D and J gene segments. For a sequence to be retained, a match of at least six nucleotides was required to both a V gene segment and a J gene segment. A rearrangement counted as productive if the CDR3 had no stop codons and remained in frame with V and J, and every other rearrangement counted as non-productive. Following IMGT convention, CDR3 was defined as the stretch from the second conserved V-encoded cysteine to the conserved J-encoded phenylalanine. The earlier analysis of fewer than 700 of the donors excluded sequences that lacked an unambiguous match to a single V gene segment. In an earlier analysis of approximately 610 of the donors, V segments were called functional above 56.7% productive rearrangements and were called segregating when the between-donor standard deviation exceeded 5%. A statistical classification framework was developed to diagnose cytomegalovirus status using the catalog of TCR beta chain sequences. In a later analysis, TCR nucleotide sequences were compared against IMGT/GENE-DB human TR gene sequences so that V and J genes could be assigned. Using the TCRdist pipeline, a later analysis assigned CDR3 sequences along with most-parsimonious VDJ recombination scenarios. In a later analysis, each TCR beta chain was defined by its CDR3 amino acid sequence together with its V-gene family, and reads without a unique V-gene family were excluded. To address suspected cross-contamination and a sequencing artifact, a later analysis removed roughly 580 highly shared, low-generation-probability nucleotide sequences. A later analysis calculated a clonal expansion index for each public chain from normalized within-repertoire ranks of inferred template counts. A later analysis computed generation probabilities with a VDJ recombination model fitted to out-of-frame rearrangements, and checked the results against IGoR. Hypergeometric tests were used in a later analysis to score TCR-TCR, TCR-HLA and TCR-CMV co-occurrence, with a repertoire-size bias correction applied to the TCR pairs. False discovery rates were estimated in a later analysis by permuting HLA or CMV assignments 20 times. In a later analysis, co-occurring TCRs were grouped using DBSCAN, and TCRdist sequence similarity was added for clustering within HLA-allele-positive subsets. Co-occurrence clustering excluded repertoires with fewer than 30,000 or more than 120,000 public chains, plus five with anomalous nucleotide sharing. In its TCRdb copy, this immuneACCESS table keeps in-frame sequences only and misses some clones. Where compared with another copy, unresolved V genes explain less than half of these, and the others have no known cause. From that table come the V and J calls and clone size; the DNA was used to work out D and trimming. This sample is represented by around 110,000 clones; 8% to 10% of them were singletons. Less than 4% of the sample comes from the top ten.

The cohort was made up of 500 to 850 healthy bone marrow donors. All cohort members were sampled while nominally healthy, although unrecorded immune exposures were likely present. The donor tested CMV seronegative, placing the donor among the 350 or so seronegative members of the cohort. A peripheral blood sample was provided by each donor, and peripheral blood mononuclear cells were used for TCR beta sequencing. The Qiagen DNeasy Blood Extraction Kit was used to extract genomic DNA from the blood cell samples. What was sequenced was PBMCs. This receptor was taken from a man under 40 in good health and CMV-seronegative.

The CDR3 region: CASSIDFPRLEQYF. The DNA sequence reads TGTGCCAGTAGTATAGATTTCCCCCGACTCGAGCAGTACTTC. The sequence links TRBV19 to TRBJ2-7, with the D gene not confidently named. From its cysteine to its phenylalanine, the CDR3 spans 14 amino acids. The CDR3 DNA has 42 bases and is translated from base 1. CDR1 LNHDA and CDR2 SQIVND are derived from the germline V gene (reference sequence). V loses 0 bases, J loses 6 bases, and the germline ends lie 12 bases apart.